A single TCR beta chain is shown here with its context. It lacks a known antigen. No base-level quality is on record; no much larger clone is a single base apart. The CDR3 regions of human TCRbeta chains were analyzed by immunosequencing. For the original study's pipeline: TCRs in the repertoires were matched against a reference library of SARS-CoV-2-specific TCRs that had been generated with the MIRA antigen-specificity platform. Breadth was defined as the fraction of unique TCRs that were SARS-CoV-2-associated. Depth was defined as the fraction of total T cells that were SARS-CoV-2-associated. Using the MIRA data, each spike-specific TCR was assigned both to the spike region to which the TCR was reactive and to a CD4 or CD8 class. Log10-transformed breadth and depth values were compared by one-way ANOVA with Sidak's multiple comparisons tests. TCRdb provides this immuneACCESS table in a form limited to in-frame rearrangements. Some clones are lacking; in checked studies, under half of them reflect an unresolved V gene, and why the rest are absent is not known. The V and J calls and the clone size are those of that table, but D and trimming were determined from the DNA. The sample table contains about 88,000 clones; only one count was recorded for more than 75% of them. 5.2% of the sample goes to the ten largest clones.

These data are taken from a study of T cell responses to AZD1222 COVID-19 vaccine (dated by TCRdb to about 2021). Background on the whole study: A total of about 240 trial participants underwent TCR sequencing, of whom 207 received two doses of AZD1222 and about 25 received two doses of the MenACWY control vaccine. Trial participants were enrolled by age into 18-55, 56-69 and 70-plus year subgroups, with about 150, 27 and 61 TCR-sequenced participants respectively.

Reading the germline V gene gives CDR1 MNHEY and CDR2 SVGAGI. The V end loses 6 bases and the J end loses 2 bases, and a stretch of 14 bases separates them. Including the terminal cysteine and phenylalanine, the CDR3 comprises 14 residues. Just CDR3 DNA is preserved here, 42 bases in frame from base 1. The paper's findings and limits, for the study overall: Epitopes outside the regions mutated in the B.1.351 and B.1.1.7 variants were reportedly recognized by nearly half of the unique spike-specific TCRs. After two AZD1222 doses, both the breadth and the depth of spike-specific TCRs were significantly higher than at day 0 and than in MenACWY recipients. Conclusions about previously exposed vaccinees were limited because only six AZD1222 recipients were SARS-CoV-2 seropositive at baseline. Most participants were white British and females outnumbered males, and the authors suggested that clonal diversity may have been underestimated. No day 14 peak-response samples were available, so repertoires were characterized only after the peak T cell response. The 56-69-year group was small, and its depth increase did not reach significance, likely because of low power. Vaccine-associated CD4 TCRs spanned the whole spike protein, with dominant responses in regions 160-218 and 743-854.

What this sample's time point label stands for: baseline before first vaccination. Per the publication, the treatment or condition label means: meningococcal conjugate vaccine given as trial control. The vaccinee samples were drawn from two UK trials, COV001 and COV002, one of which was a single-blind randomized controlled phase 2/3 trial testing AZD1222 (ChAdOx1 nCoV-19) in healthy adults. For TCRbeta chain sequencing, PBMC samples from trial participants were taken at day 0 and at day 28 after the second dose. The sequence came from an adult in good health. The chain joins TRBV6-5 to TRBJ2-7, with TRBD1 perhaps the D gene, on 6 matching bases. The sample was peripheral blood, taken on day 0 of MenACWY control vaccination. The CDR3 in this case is CASRKTGTTYEQYF. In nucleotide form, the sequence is TGTGCCAGCAGAAAAACAGGGACGACCTACGAGCAGTACTTC.